A selection of T cell receptor beta chains follows, all from one sample in a study of blood T cell repertoires in COVID-19. Produced via immunoSEQ multiplex PCR; TCRdb's table is partial and in-frame only. The sample lists some 150,000 clones, approximately 91% occurring once. Sequenced sample: peripheral blood. These receptors originate from a woman in her seventies with acute or convalescent COVID-19. The CDR3 runs from the conserved cysteine through the conserved F or W. D genes are given only for firm matches. Size tells how often a clone was seen (once, few, many) or the class of an expanded clone, and some rows leave it out.

TGTGCCAGTAGTATAACAGGAGTTATGAACACTGAAGCTTTCTTT	CASSITGVMNTEAFF	NA	TRBV19	TRBJ1-1	NA	15
TGCAGCGCGGGCGGGACAGGGGGCTGGAACATTCAGTACTTC	CSAGGTGGWNIQYF	NA	TRBV29-1	TRBJ2-4	TRBD1	14
TGTGCCAGCTCAAGTAGGGGGCTCAGCTCCTACAATGAGCAGTTCTTC	CASSSRGLSSYNEQFF	NA	TRBV18	TRBJ2-1	TRBD1	16
TGCGCCAGCAGCCAAGTCACAGGGAGTCCAGATGAAAAACTGTTTTTT	CASSQVTGSPDEKLFF	NA	TRBV4-1	TRBJ1-4	NA	16
TGTGCCAGCAGGCGTACCGGGACAAAGAACACTGAAGCTTTCTTT	CASRRTGTKNTEAFF	NA	TRBV27	TRBJ1-1	NA	15
TGTGCCAGCAGCGTAGGACAGGGGGCCGGTGGCTACACCTTC	CASSVGQGAGGYTF	NA	TRBV9	TRBJ1-2	TRBD1	14
TGTGCCACCAGCCGACCTCCCGGTACAGCGGGGGGCGTCTACAATGAGCAGTTCTTC	CATSRPPGTAGGVYNEQFF	NA	TRBV15	TRBJ2-1	TRBD2	19
TGTGCCAGCAGCTTAAAAGTAGGGACAGGGGAGACGCCGCAGTATTTT	CASSLKVGTGETPQYF	NA	TRBV7-8	TRBJ2-3	TRBD1	16
TGCGCCACCTCTGGGGGGAGGACACCTCAAGAGACCCAGTACTTC	CATSGGRTPQETQYF	NA	TRBV5-1	TRBJ2-5	NA	15
TGTGCCTGGAATCGGGACACAGTAAAAGCTTTCTTT	CAWNRDTVKAFF	NA	TRBV30	TRBJ1-1	NA	12
TGTGCCAGTACCGCGGACAGGGGGCTTCCTAACTATGGCTACACCTTC	CASTADRGLPNYGYTF	NA	TRBV19	TRBJ1-2	TRBD1	16
TGTGCCAGCAGCTTGGTCGGGGTCGGAGTTACTGGAAACACCATATATTTT	CASSLVGVGVTGNTIYF	NA	TRBV5-6	TRBJ1-3	NA	17
TGTGCCAGCTCTCGACAGGACCCATATAATTCACCCCTCCACTTT	CASSRQDPYNSPLHF	NA	TRBV6-5	TRBJ1-6	NA	15
TGTGCCAGCATTCGGGACAGTCAATATAACTATGGCTACACCTTC	CASIRDSQYNYGYTF	few	TRBV2	TRBJ1-2	TRBD1	15
TGCGCCAGCAGCTTCGACAGGGTCCAAGAGACCCAGTACTTC	CASSFDRVQETQYF	NA	TRBV5-1	TRBJ2-5	TRBD1	14
TGTGCCACCCTGAGACAGGGATTCACCGGGGAGCTGTTTTTT	CATLRQGFTGELFF	few	TRBV19	TRBJ2-2	TRBD1	14
TGTGCCAGCTCCCGAGAGACCCAGTACTTC	CASSRETQYF	once	TRBV2	TRBJ2-5	NA	10
TGTGCCAGCAGCCAATACGGCCCCACCGGCGGTGGCTACACCTTC	CASSQYGPTGGGYTF	NA	TRBV14	TRBJ1-2	NA	15
TGTGCCACCTCACAGGACAGGGGCTATGGCTACACCTTC	CATSQDRGYGYTF	once	TRBV6-5	TRBJ1-2	TRBD1	13
TGTGCCAGCAGCCAAGATTCGTTGGGGCAGGGCGGGAGTCAGCCCCAGCATTTT	CASSQDSLGQGGSQPQHF	NA	TRBV4-2	TRBJ1-5	NA	18
TGTGCCAGCAGTCGGACAGGGAAAGGAAACACCATATATTTT	CASSRTGKGNTIYF	NA	TRBV28	TRBJ1-3	TRBD1	14
TGTGCCAGCAGAGACCGGGGTTCCAGCACAGATACGCAGTATTTT	CASRDRGSSTDTQYF	NA	TRBV6-5	TRBJ2-3	NA	15